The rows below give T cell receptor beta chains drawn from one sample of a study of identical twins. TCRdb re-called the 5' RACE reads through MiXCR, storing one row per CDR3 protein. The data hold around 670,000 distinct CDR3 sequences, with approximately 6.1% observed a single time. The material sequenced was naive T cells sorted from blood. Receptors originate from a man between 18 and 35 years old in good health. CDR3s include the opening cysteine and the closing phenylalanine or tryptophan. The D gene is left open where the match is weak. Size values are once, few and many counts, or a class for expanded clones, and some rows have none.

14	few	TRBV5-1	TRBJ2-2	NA	TGCGCCAGCAGCGCAGACTCTCACACCGGGGAGCTGTTTTTT	CASSADSHTGELFF
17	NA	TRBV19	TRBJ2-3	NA	TGTGCCAGTACCGACTCAGTAAGGGCCGCTTTTCCAGATACGCAGTATTTT	CASTDSVRAAFPDTQYF
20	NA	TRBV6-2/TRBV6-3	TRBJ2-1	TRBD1	TGTGCCAGCACCCATAACCCGGGACAGGGGCCGGACCTAGCCTGGGACGAGCAGTTCTTC	CASTHNPGQGPDLAWDEQFF
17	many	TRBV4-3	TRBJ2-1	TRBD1	TGCGCCAGCAGCCAAGGACGGACAGGGGGTTACTACAATGAGCAGTTCTTC	CASSQGRTGGYYNEQFF
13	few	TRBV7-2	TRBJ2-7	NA	TGTGCCAGCAGCTCCAGGGGTGAATACGAGCAGTACTTC	CASSSRGEYEQYF
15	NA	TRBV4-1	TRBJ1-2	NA	TGCGCCAGCAGCCAAGTTCTCGGACACCACTATGGCTACACCTTC	CASSQVLGHHYGYTF
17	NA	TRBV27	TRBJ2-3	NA	TGTGCCAGCAGTTTATCTTTACGTGGGGGCCAGTTCAGTACGCAGTATTTT	CASSLSLRGGQFSTQYF
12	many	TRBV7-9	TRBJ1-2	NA	TGTGCCAGCAGCTTTGAAGGTCTTGGCTACACCTTC	CASSFEGLGYTF
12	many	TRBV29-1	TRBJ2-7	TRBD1	TGCAGCGTTGGGACAGGGGGGTACGAGCAGTACTTC	CSVGTGGYEQYF
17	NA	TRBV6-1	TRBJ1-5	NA	TGTGCCAGCAGTGAAGCGGGGGGGCGGCTTAGCAATCAGCCCCAGCATTTT	CASSEAGGRLSNQPQHF
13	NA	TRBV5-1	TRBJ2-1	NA	TGCGCCAGCAGCGAAACCGCGGAGAATGAGCAGTTCTTC	CASSETAENEQFF
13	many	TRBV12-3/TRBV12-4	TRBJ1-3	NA	TGTGCCAGCAGCATCAGCTCTGGAAACACCATATATTTT	CASSISSGNTIYF
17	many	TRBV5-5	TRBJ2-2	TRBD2	TGTGCCAGCAGCTCAGGGAGTAGCGGGATGGGGACCGGGGAGCTGTTTTTT	CASSSGSSGMGTGELFF
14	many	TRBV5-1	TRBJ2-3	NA	TGCGCCAGCAGCACGGAGACACCCGCAGATACGCAGTATTTT	CASSTETPADTQYF
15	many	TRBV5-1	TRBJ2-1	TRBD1	TGCGCCAGCAGCTTGCAGGGGGCGACTACCAATGAGCAGTTCTTC	CASSLQGATTNEQFF
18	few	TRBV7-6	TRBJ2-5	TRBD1	TGTGCCAGCAGCCCCCAAAGGGCGGACAGGGTTCCCCAAGAGACCCAGTACTTC	CASSPQRADRVPQETQYF
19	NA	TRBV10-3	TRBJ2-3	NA	TGTGCCATCTCTACAGAGTTCCTAGGTTATAGATCTAGCACAGATACGCAGTATTTT	CAISTEFLGYRSSTDTQYF
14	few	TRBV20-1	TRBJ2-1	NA	TGCAGTGCTAGTCGGAGGGACTCCTACAATGAGCAGTTCTTC	CSASRRDSYNEQFF
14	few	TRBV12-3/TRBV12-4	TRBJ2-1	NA	TGTGCCAGCGGTCGGAAGGGCTCCTACAATGAGCAGTTCTTC	CASGRKGSYNEQFF
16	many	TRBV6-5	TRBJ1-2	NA	TGTGCCAGCAGTTACGCCCGCATAGGGGCTGCCTATGGCTACACCTTC	CASSYARIGAAYGYTF
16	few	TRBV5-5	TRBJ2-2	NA	TGTGCCAGCAGCTTGGGAGGACTACCGAACACCGGGGAGCTGTTTTTT	CASSLGGLPNTGELFF
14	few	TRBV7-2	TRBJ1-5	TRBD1	TGTGCCAGCAGCGAGAGGGACAGAGTCTCGACCCAGCATTTT	CASSERDRVSTQHF
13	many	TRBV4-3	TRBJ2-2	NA	TGCGCCAGCAGCCCCAAGGTGGGCGGGGAGCTGTTTTTT	CASSPKVGGELFF
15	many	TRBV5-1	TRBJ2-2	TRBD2	TGCGCCAGCACCCAGACTAGCGGAAAAACCGGGGAGCTGTTTTTT	CASTQTSGKTGELFF
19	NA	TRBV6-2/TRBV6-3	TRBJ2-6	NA	TGTGCCAGCAGTTACGATTCCGGACGGGACTTTTCTGGGGCCAACGTCCTGACTTTC	CASSYDSGRDFSGANVLTF
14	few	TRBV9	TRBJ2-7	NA	TGTGCCAGCAGCCCCGGGACGGACCCCTACGAGCAGTACTTC	CASSPGTDPYEQYF
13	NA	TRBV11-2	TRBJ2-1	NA	TGTGCCAGCAGCAGCTTGGAAAGACAGGAGCAGTTCTTC	CASSSLERQEQFF
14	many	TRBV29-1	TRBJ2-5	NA	TGCAGCGTTGAAAGGGGCAGGGGGGAAGAGACCCAGTACTTC	CSVERGRGEETQYF
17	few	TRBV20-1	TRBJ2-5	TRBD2	TGCAGTGCTAATCCCTCCCCGCTAGCGGGAGGGCAGGGGACCCAGTACTTC	CSANPSPLAGGQGTQYF
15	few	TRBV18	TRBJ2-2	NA	TGTGCCAGCTCACCACTGGGAGATTACACCGGGGAGCTGTTTTTT	CASSPLGDYTGELFF
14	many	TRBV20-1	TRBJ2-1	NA	TGCAGTGCTGAGGGATTTCCCTCCTACAATGAGCAGTTCTTC	CSAEGFPSYNEQFF
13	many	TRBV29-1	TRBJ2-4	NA	TGCAGCGCAAATCAGGGGGGTGCGAACATTCAGTACTTC	CSANQGGANIQYF
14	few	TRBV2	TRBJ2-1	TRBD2	TGTGCCAGCAGTCGAGCGGGAGAAGTCGATGAGCAGTTCTTC	CASSRAGEVDEQFF
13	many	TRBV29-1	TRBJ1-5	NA	TGCAGCGTTGTGGACACTCCCAATCAGCCCCAGCATTTT	CSVVDTPNQPQHF
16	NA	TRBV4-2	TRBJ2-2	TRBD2	TGTGCCAGCAGCCCCCTTCCGGGAGGGGGAACCGGGGAGCTGTTTTTT	CASSPLPGGGTGELFF
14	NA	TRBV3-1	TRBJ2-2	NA	TGTGCCAGCTTGGGACTCCCGAACACCGGGGAGCTGTTTTTT	CASLGLPNTGELFF
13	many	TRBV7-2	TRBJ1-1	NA	TGTGCCAGCAGCTACTTTCCGAACACTGAAGCTTTCTTT	CASSYFPNTEAFF
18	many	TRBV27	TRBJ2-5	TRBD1	TGTGCCAGCAGTGAGACAGGGGGCGGTACTTTGGGCCAAGAGACCCAGTACTTC	CASSETGGGTLGQETQYF
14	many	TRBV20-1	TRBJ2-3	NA	TGCAGTGCCATCAGGACAGCCGGCACAGATACGCAGTATTTT	CSAIRTAGTDTQYF
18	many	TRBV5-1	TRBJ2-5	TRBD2	TGCGCCAGCAGCTTCCGGACTAGCGGGAGGAAAGAACAAGAGACCCAGTACTTC	CASSFRTSGRKEQETQYF
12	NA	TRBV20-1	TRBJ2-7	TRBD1	TGCAGTGCTGCTCAGGGGGACTACGAGCAGTACTTC	CSAAQGDYEQYF
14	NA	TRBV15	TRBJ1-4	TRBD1	TGTGCCACCAGCAGGGACAGGGAGAATGAAAAACTGTTTTTT	CATSRDRENEKLFF
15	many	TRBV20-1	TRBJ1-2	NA	TGCAGTGCTACAGGAGCAGGGGTCGCTAACTATGGCTACACCTTC	CSATGAGVANYGYTF
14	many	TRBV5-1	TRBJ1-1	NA	TGCGCCAGCAGCCGGGAGGGGGAAGGCACTGAAGCTTTCTTT	CASSREGEGTEAFF
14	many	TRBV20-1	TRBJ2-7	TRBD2	TGCAGTGCTAGAGATTCGGCGGGAGTGGGCGAGCAGTACTTC	CSARDSAGVGEQYF
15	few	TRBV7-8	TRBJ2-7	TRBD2	TGTGCCAGCAGCTTAGCTAGGGTGGGACTAGCGGGAGAGTACTTC	CASSLARVGLAGEYF